This TCR beta chain was profiled in a study of T cell changes during pregnancy in multiple sclerosis. The J segment lost 7 bases and the V segment lost 5 bases, leaving 13 bases of the junction unmatched. The CDR3 loop spans 16 amino acids. Germline CDR1 SEHNR, CDR2 FQNEAQ (reference sequence). Sequencing was performed with immunoSEQ multiplex PCR; in TCRdb, only in-frame clones are kept and a portion is missing. The sample records 65,000 to 95,000 clones, more than 85% being singletons. Here the sequenced sample was peripheral blood, taken after pregnancy. The genes are TRBV7-9 and TRBJ1-1, with 10 positions matching TRBD1. The origin of this receptor is a female donor in good health, enrolled as a control in a pregnancy study. The CDR3 sequence is CASSSNPGQGPHEAFF. The CDR3 coding sequence is TGTGCCAGCAGCAGTAACCCGGGACAGGGGCCTCATGAAGCTTTCTTT.